The present TCR beta chain was sequenced within a study of CD8 T cells in ankylosing spondylitis. In germline, CDR1 is SGHDT, CDR2 YYEEEE. The V gene lost 5 bases and the J gene lost 0 bases, with 8 bases spanning the gap. The CDR3 runs to 13 residues. This clonotype was observed a few times. Making use of molecular barcodes, quantitative 5'-RACE generated TCR beta libraries. TCRdb re-analysed the 5' RACE reads in MiXCR, keeping a single row per CDR3 protein. In the table there are about 310,000 distinct CDR3 sequences, around 20% of which are singletons. Sequencing used blood, either unsorted or a sorted T cell fraction (not recorded which). The chain joins TRBV5-6 to TRBJ2-5; D is undetermined. This receptor was identified in a female donor with ankylosing spondylitis or in good health (not recorded which). The CDR3 reads CASSYGHQETQYF. The CDR3 coding sequence is TGTGCCAGCAGTTATGGACACCAAGAGACCCAGTACTTC. Supplemented by reference TRBV5-6 and TRBJ2-5, the full variable domain reads DAGVTQSPTHLIKTRGQQVTLRCSPKSGHDTVSWYQQALGQGPQFIFQYYEEEERQRGNFPDRFSGHQFPNYSSELNVNALLLGDSALYLCASSYGHQETQYFGPGTRLLVL.